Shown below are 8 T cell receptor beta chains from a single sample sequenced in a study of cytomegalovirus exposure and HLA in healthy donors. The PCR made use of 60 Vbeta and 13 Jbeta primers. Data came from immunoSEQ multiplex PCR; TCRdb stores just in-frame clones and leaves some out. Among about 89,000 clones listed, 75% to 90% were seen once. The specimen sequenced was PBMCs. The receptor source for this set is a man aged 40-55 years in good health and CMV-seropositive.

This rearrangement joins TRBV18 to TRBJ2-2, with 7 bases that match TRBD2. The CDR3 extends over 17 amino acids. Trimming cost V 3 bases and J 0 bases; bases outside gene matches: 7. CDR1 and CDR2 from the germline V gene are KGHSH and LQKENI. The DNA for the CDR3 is TGTGCCAGCTCACCCCAGCGGGGCAACGCGAACACCGGGGAGCTGTTTTTT. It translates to CASSPQRGNANTGELFF.

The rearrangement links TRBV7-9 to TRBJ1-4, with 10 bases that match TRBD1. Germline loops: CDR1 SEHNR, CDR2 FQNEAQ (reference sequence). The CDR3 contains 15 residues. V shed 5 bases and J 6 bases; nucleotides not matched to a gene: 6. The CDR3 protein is CASSPDRGRDEKLFF. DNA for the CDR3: TGTGCCAGCAGCCCCGACAGGGGGCGGGATGAAAAACTGTTTTTT. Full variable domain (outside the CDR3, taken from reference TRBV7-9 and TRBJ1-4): DTGVSQNPRHKITKRGQNVTFRCDPISEHNRLYWYRQTLGQGPEFLTYFQNEAQLEKSRLLSDRFSAERPKGSFSTLEIQRTEQGDSAMYLCASSPDRGRDEKLFFGSGTQLSVL.

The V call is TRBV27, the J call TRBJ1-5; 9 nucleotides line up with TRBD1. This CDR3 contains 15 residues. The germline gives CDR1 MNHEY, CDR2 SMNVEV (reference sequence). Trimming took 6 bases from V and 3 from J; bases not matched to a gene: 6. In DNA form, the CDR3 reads TGTGCCAGCAGCCGACAGGGGGGAGACAATCAGCCCCAGCATTTT. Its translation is CASSRQGGDNQPQHF.

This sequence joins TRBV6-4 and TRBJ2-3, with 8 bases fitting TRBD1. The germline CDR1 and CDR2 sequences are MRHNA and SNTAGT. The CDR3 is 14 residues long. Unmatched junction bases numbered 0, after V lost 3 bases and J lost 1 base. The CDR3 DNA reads TGTGCCAGCAGTGAGGACAGGGGCACAGATACGCAGTATTTT. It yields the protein CASSEDRGTDTQYF.

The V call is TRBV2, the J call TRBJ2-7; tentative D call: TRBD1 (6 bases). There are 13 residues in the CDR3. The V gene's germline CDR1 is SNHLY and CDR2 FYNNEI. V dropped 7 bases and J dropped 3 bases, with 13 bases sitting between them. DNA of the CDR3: TGTGCCAGCAATCCACAGGGTTTCTACGAGCAGTACTTC. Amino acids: CASNPQGFYEQYF.

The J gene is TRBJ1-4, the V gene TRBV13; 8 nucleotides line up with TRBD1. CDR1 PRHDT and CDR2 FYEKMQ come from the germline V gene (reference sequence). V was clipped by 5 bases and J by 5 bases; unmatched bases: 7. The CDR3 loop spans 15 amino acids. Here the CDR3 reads CASSARQGRNEKLFF. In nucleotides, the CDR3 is TGTGCCAGCAGCGCCCGACAGGGGCGGAATGAAAAACTGTTTTTT.

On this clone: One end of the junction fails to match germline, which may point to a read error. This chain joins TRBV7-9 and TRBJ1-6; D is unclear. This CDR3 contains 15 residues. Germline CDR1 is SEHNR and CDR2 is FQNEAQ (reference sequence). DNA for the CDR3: TGTTCCAGCAGCCCGACTCCCGCTAATAATTCACCCCTCCACTTT. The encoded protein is CSSSPTPANNSPLHF.

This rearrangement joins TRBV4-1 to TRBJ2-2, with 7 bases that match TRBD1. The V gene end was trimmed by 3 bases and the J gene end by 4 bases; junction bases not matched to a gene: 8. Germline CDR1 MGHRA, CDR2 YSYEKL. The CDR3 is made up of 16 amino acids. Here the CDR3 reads CASSQTGTDSTGELFF. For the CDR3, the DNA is TGCGCCAGCAGCCAGACCGGGACAGACAGCACCGGGGAGCTGTTTTTT.